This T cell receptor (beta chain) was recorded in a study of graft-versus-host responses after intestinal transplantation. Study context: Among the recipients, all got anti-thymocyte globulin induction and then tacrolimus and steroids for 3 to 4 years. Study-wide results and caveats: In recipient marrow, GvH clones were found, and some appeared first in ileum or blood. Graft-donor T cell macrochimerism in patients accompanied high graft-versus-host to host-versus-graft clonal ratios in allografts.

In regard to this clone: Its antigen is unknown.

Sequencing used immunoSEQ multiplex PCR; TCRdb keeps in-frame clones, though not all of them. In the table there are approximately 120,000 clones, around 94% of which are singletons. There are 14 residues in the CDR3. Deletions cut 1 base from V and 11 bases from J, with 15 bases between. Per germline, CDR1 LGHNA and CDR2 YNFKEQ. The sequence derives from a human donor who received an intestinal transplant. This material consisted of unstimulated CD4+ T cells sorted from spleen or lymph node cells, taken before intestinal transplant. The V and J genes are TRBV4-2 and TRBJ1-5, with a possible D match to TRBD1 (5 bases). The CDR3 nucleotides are TGTGCCAGCAGCCAAGTTGTGGACATCTCGGCCCAGCATTTT. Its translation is CASSQVVDISAQHF.